Following are 9 T cell receptor beta chains from one sample sequenced in a study of blood T cells in healthy people across ages. Sample-barcoded 5' priming and a J-beta primer mix drove a second PCR of roughly 6 to 12 cycles. Using its own MiXCR run on the 5' RACE reads, TCRdb lists one record per CDR3 protein. The table includes approximately 1,100,000 distinct CDR3 sequences, 35% to 50% detected once. Sequencing was performed on blood. The receptors here all came from a woman in her fifties or sixties in good health.

This sequence joins TRBV27 and TRBJ1-2; D may be TRBD1 (5 bases). Germline V lookup: CDR1 MNHEY, CDR2 SMNVEV (reference sequence). CDR3 length: 14 amino acids. Trimming pared 0 bases from V and 8 bases from J, leaving 13 bases between. CDR3 sequence reads: CASSLSVTGRGYTF. Here the CDR3 DNA reads TGTGCCAGCAGTTTATCTGTAACAGGTCGGGGCTACACCTTC.

The chain carries TRBV7-2 and TRBJ1-3, with D perhaps TRBD1 (5 bases). The CDR3 loop spans 15 amino acids. The germline V and J ends were trimmed by 1 base and 0 bases, with 7 bases remaining between them. CDR1 and CDR2 from the germline V gene are SGHTA and FQGNSA. As DNA, the CDR3 is TGTGCCAGCAGCTTAGGGGGCCTCTCTGGAAACACCATATATTTT. Amino acids: CASSLGGLSGNTIYF.

The V call is TRBV25-1, the J call TRBJ2-1, with 15 positions matching TRBD2. The CDR3 runs to 19 residues. The junction had 13 bases not matched to a gene; V was cut back by 2 bases and J by 8 bases. The germline CDR1 and CDR2 sequences are MGHDK and SYGVNS. The CDR3 bases are TGTGCCAGCAGTGAAAAGGGGACTAGCGGGAGGTCCCTTTGGGATGAGCAGTTCTTC. It specifies CASSEKGTSGRSLWDEQFF.

V gene TRBV6-5 combines with J gene TRBJ2-1, with D tentatively TRBD1 (5 bases). Trimming took off 8 bases at V and 5 bases at J, with 19 bases between the two ends. Germline V CDR1 and CDR2: MNHEY, SVGAGI. This CDR3 contains 15 residues. The CDR3 reads CASRPLTDINNEQFF. For the CDR3, the DNA is TGTGCCAGCCGACCACTAACGGACATTAACAATGAGCAGTTCTTC.

The rearrangement links TRBV7-9 to TRBJ2-5; 7 nucleotides line up with TRBD2. Losses at the gene ends were 6 bases for V and 11 bases for J; bases not matched to a gene: 12. Germline V gives CDR1 SEHNR, CDR2 FQNEAQ (reference sequence). The CDR3 has 13 amino acids. The CDR3 loop is CASRGDGDYGQYF. The CDR3 DNA sequence: TGTGCCAGCAGGGGGGACGGGGACTACGGGCAGTACTTC.

The chain links TRBV6-5 to TRBJ2-7; D not resolved. V lost 6 bases and J lost 2, with 17 bases in between. The CDR3 has 15 amino acids. CDR1 and CDR2 from the germline V gene are MNHEY and SVGAGI. The CDR3 region is CASRKDGLGPYEQYF. CDR3 DNA sequence: TGTGCCAGCAGGAAGGACGGTTTAGGGCCCTACGAGCAGTACTTC.

The chain is built from TRBV29-1 and TRBJ2-1; 12 nucleotides align to TRBD2. Losses at the gene ends were 5 bases for V and 3 bases for J; bases not matched to a gene: 2. In germline, CDR1 is SQVTM, CDR2 ANQGSEA. The CDR3 spans 14 residues. The CDR3 here is CSVRTSGNYNEQFF. In DNA, the CDR3 is TGCAGCGTTCGGACTAGCGGGAACTACAATGAGCAGTTCTTC.

This clonotype was detected a few times. The rearrangement joins TRBV27 to TRBJ2-1, with D unclear. The CDR3 sequence is 16 residues long. Trimming took 4 bases from V and 5 from J, leaving 18 bases between them. CDR1 and CDR2 from the germline V gene are MNHEY and SMNVEV (reference sequence). CDR3 loop: CASSSPGLGRHNEQFF. The CDR3, as DNA: TGTGCCAGCAGTTCCCCTGGGTTGGGCCGCCACAATGAGCAGTTCTTC.

This rearrangement joins TRBV5-1 to TRBJ2-1; 7 bases align to TRBD2. The germline gives CDR1 SGHRS, CDR2 YFSETQ. The CDR3 has 15 amino acids. J was trimmed by 6 bases and V by 4 bases; bases with no gene match: 10. The DNA of the CDR3 is TGCGCCAGCAGCACGTCCGGGACTAACATCAATGAGCAGTTCTTC. Its translation: CASSTSGTNINEQFF.